This entry lists 17 T cell receptor beta chains sequenced from one sample in a study of blood T cell repertoires in COVID-19. This table comes from immunoSEQ multiplex PCR, and its TCRdb copy is limited to in-frame clones, with some not included. The table records 120,000 or so clones, about four fifths of them present only once. Specimen: peripheral blood. The receptors shown here come from a man younger than 45 with COVID-19, enrolled during active disease.

V is TRBV11-2 and J is TRBJ1-2, with 7 bases matching TRBD1. CDR3 length equals 13 residues. The ends lost 5 bases at V and 10 bases at J; junction bases unmatched: 10. Germline V gene sequence: CDR1 SGHAT, CDR2 FQNNGV. In nucleotides, the CDR3 is TGTGCCAGCAGCCCCGGACAGGAATGGGACTACACCTTC. This encodes CASSPGQEWDYTF.

This chain uses TRBV7-9 with TRBJ2-5, with TRBD2 matching over 14 bases. The V gene end was trimmed by 1 base and the J gene end by 5 bases; junction bases not matched to a gene: 6. The length of the CDR3 is 17 residues. Germline V lookup: CDR1 SEHNR, CDR2 FQNEAQ (reference sequence). CDR3: CASSLVGTSGRGETQYF. CDR3 DNA: TGTGCCAGCAGCTTAGTTGGGACTAGCGGGAGAGGGGAGACCCAGTACTTC.

This clone has just one count. The CDR3 coding sequence is TGTGCCAGCAGCCCGGGACTCATAAATGAAAAACTGTTTTTT. As protein: CASSPGLINEKLFF. This chain connects TRBV11-2 to TRBJ1-4; the D gene is possibly TRBD1 (5 bases). The CDR3 length is 14 residues. In germline, CDR1 is SGHAT, CDR2 FQNNGV. V was pared by 5 bases and J by 5 bases, with 12 bases between.

In nucleotides, the CDR3 is TGTGCCAGCAGTGACCACGGGACAGCTGAAAAACTGTTTTTT. Protein sequence: CASSDHGTAEKLFF. The rearrangement joins TRBV25-1 to TRBJ1-4; 7 positions agree with TRBD1. CDR3 length equals 14 residues. The trim removed 3 bases at V and 7 bases at J, leaving 5 bases unmatched. From germline, CDR1 is MGHDK and CDR2 SYGVNS.

The table lists this clone with a count of one. V gene TRBV7-3 combines with J gene TRBJ2-3; 7 positions match TRBD2. The germline V gene has CDR1 SGHTA and CDR2 FQGTGA. J was trimmed by 5 bases and V by 3 bases; bases with no gene match: 8. The CDR3 runs to 15 residues. The DNA of the CDR3 is TGTGCCAGCAGCTTTATGGGGCTAGCGGTAGATACGCAGTATTTT. Its protein product is CASSFMGLAVDTQYF.

This clone has only a few counts. The J gene is TRBJ1-1, the V gene TRBV11-3; no clear D gene. This CDR3 contains 14 residues. V lost 3 bases to trimming and J lost 1 base, with 9 bases between them. The germline CDR1 and CDR2 sequences are SGHNT and YENEEA. As DNA, the CDR3 is TGTGCCAGCAGCTTTGGGCTGACGAACACTGAAGCTTTCTTT. Translating gives CASSFGLTNTEAFF.

This clone was counted once. The rearrangement joins TRBV5-1 to TRBJ2-5, with a tentative D call TRBD2 (7 bases). Deletions cut 7 bases from V and 2 bases from J, with 15 bases between. Germline assignment: CDR1 SGHRS and CDR2 YFSETQ. This CDR3 comprises 14 residues. CDR3 DNA sequence: TGCGCCAGCGGCCCGGAGGGGGGGCAAGAGACCCAGTACTTC. It specifies CASGPEGGQETQYF.

This clone was seen more than once but under ten times. The chain links TRBV4-1 to TRBJ2-7; a possible D gene is TRBD1 (6 bases). Germline values: CDR1 MGHRA, CDR2 YSYEKL. V lost 0 bases to trimming and J lost 3 bases, with 12 bases between them. The CDR3 loop spans 15 amino acids. The CDR3 spells CASSQEPGDHYEQYF. The CDR3, as DNA: TGCGCCAGCAGCCAAGAGCCAGGGGACCACTACGAGCAGTACTTC.

The chain uses TRBV18 and TRBJ1-3; no firm D call. Per germline, CDR1 KGHSH and CDR2 LQKENI. The V end lost 6 bases, the J end lost 5 bases, and 14 bases lay between the germline ends. This CDR3 has 14 residues. CDR3 DNA sequence: TGTGCCAGCTCGACGACTGACTACAGAAACACCATATATTTT. This codes for CASSTTDYRNTIYF.

The chain links TRBV2 to TRBJ1-2; TRBD1 matches 8 bases. Germline loops: CDR1 SNHLY, CDR2 FYNNEI. CDR3 length: 15 residues. V gave up 5 bases and J gave up 5 bases; unmatched junction bases: 10. In nucleotides, the CDR3 is TGTGCCAGCAGTCGAGAGGACAGGGCACCTTATGGCTACACCTTC. It specifies CASSREDRAPYGYTF.

J is TRBJ1-2 and V is TRBV11-2; maybe TRBD1 (5 bases). Germline V gene data show CDR1 as SGHAT and CDR2 as FQNNGV. V gave up 4 bases and J gave up 2 bases, with 14 bases separating them. The CDR3 extends over 15 amino acids. CDR3 protein: CASSSPGGGNYGYTF. CDR3 bases: TGTGCCAGCAGCTCCCCGGGCGGGGGGAACTATGGCTACACCTTC.

The gene calls are TRBV27 and TRBJ1-2; D perhaps matches TRBD1 (5 bases). CDR1 is MNHEY and CDR2 is SMNVEV in the germline V gene (reference sequence). The CDR3 runs to 15 residues. The V gene lost 1 base and the J gene lost 8 bases, with 17 bases spanning the gap. The CDR3 DNA reads TGTGCCAGCAGTTTATTCTACCGACAGCGAGAAGGCTACACCTTC. It encodes CASSLFYRQREGYTF.

DNA for the CDR3: TGTGCCAGCAGCAAACCCATAGCGGAAGGCACAGATACGCAGTATTTT. It encodes CASSKPIAEGTDTQYF. The V and J genes are TRBV11-3 and TRBJ2-3; D is perhaps TRBD2 (6 bases). Trimming left V 5 bases short and J 1 base short, with 16 bases between. Germline V gene data show CDR1 as SGHNT and CDR2 as YENEEA. CDR3 size: 16 residues.

The chain employs TRBV12-5 and TRBJ1-1; the D is unclear. Germline CDR1 is LGHNT and CDR2 is FRNRAP. Trimming shortened V by 2 bases and J by 0 bases, and 16 bases separated the two germline ends. The CDR3 contains 17 residues. The CDR3 DNA reads TGTGCTAGTGGTTTGATTTTGACGGGAAGTTTGAACACTGAAGCTTTCTTT. Translated: CASGLILTGSLNTEAFF.

The chain uses TRBV9 and TRBJ1-3; D gene ambiguous. Per germline, CDR1 SGDLS and CDR2 YYNGEE. The V gene lost 4 bases and the J gene lost 0 bases, with 8 bases spanning the gap. The CDR3 length is 14 residues. CDR3 bases: TGTGCCAGCAGCAGTGTCAGCTCTGGAAACACCATATATTTT. This translates into CASSSVSSGNTIYF.

This clone was counted once. The genes are TRBV5-1 and TRBJ1-4, with D maybe TRBD1 (5 bases). This CDR3 has 16 amino acids. V lost 4 bases and J 3 bases, leaving 16 bases between the germline ends. The germline CDR1 and CDR2 sequences are SGHRS and YFSETQ. The chain's CDR3 is CASSMTVKKANEKLFF. The CDR3 DNA is TGCGCCAGCAGCATGACAGTGAAGAAAGCTAATGAAAAACTGTTTTTT.

The CDR3 DNA follows: TGTGCCAGCTACTCAGGGGTCGGGTCACCCCTCCACTTT. It codes for CASYSGVGSPLHF. The chain recombines TRBV18 with TRBJ1-6; D possibly corresponds to TRBD1 (6 bases). This CDR3 is 13 amino acids long. Trimming removed 7 bases from V and 10 bases from J, with 14 bases in between. CDR1 and CDR2 (germline): KGHSH, LQKENI.